The present TCR beta chain was sequenced within a study of blood T cell repertoires in COVID-19. Looking at the study overall: COVID-19 samples, acute and convalescent, were from the United States, Italy and Spain. From T cells, B-cell-depleted T cells, or PBMCs came the material, which was cDNA or gDNA.

As processed by the authors: It was from reference gene primer amplification that nucleated cell counts were estimated. TCRdb keeps only in-frame clones here, not all; method: immunoSEQ multiplex PCR. Clone size and the V and J calls come from that table; the DNA yielded D and trimming. The sample gives 250,000 or so clones, around three quarters of which show up once; about 3.5% is in the top ten. V lost 4 bases, J lost 7 bases, and 7 bases stayed unmatched. The CDR3 covers 14 residues. Germline V lookup: CDR1 SNHLY, CDR2 FYNNEI. Sample: peripheral blood. The chain uses TRBV2 and TRBJ2-7, with TRBD1 matching 10 bases. The origin of this receptor is a woman older than 75 with acute or convalescent COVID-19. For the CDR3, the DNA is TGTGCCAGCAGTGCGACAGGGGGCACAGGGGAGCAGTACTTC. Protein: CASSATGGTGEQYF.